This T cell receptor (beta chain) was sequenced in a study of blood T cell repertoires in COVID-19. Across the study: Researchers got acute and convalescent COVID-19 samples from the United States, Italy and Spain. PBMCs, B-cell-depleted T cells, or T cells provided the cDNA or gDNA that made up the material.

The CDR3 is made up of 15 amino acids. Germline assignment: CDR1 MNHNY and CDR2 SVGAGI (reference sequence). Trimming cost V 6 bases and J 3 bases, with 14 bases left between them. The data were produced by immunoSEQ multiplex PCR, yet TCRdb's version contains in-frame clones alone and is incomplete. This sample yields approximately 140,000 clones, of which more than 75% are seen a single time; roughly 6.1% belongs to the top ten. This sequence joins TRBV6-6 and TRBJ2-2; TRBD1 might be the D (6 bases). The source of this sequence is an elderly man with acute or convalescent COVID-19. The sequencing sample was made of peripheral blood. CDR3 amino acids: CASRPPGQDTGELFF. The DNA of the CDR3 is TGTGCCAGCAGGCCTCCGGGACAAGACACCGGGGAGCTGTTTTTT.